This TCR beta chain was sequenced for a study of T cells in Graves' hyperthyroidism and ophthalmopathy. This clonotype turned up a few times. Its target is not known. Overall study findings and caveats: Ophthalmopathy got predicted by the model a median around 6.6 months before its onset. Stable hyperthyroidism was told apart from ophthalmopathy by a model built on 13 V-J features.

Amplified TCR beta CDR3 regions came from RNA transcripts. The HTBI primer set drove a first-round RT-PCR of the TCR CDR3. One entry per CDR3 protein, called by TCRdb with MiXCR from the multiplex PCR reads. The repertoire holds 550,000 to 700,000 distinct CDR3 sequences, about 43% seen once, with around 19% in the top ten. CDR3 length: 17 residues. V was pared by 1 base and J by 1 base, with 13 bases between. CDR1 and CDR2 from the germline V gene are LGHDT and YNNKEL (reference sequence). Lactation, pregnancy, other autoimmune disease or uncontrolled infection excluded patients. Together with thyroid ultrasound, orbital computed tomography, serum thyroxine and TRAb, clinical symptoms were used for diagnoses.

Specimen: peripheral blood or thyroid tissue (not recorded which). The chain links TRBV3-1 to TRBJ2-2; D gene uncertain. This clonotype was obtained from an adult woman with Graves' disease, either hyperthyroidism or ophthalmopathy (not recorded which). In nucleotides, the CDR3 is TGTGCCAGCAGCCAAGGGATATTTCTGGAGAACACCGGGGAGCTGTTTTTT. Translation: CASSQGIFLENTGELFF.